The clone carrying this TCR beta chain was seen ten or more times. Via MiXCR, TCRdb re-called the 5' RACE reads, giving one row per CDR3 protein. The sample lists about 50,000 distinct CDR3 sequences, roughly 15% occurring once. The specimen sequenced was naive CD4+ T cells sorted from blood. Sample subset: naive CD4+ T cells, CD4+CD45RA+CD25-. The origin of this receptor is a female donor with breast cancer.

CDR3 in amino acids: CSPRPLAGAETQYF. The DNA for the CDR3 is TGCAGCCCTCGGCCCCTAGCGGGAGCCGAGACCCAGTACTTC. This chain uses TRBV29-1 with TRBJ2-5; 10 positions agree with TRBD2. J lost 5 bases, V lost 8 bases, and 11 bases had no gene match. Germline V gives CDR1 SQVTM, CDR2 ANQGSEA. The CDR3 sequence is 14 residues long. Supplemented by reference TRBV29-1 and TRBJ2-5, the full variable domain reads SAVISQKPSRDICQRGTSLTIQCQVDSQVTMMFWYRQQPGQSLTLIATANQGSEATYESGFVIDKFPISRPNLTFSTLTVSNMSPEDSSIYLCSPRPLAGAETQYFGPGTRLLVL.